The 25 T cell receptor beta chains below all came from one sample that was sequenced in a study of blood T cell repertoires in COVID-19. Repertoires were generated with immunoSEQ multiplex PCR, while TCRdb's copy carries only in-frame clones and drops some. In the table there are 110,000 to 150,000 clones, around 87% of which are singletons. Sequenced material: peripheral blood. Receptors were obtained from a woman aged 55-70 years with active COVID-19.

The chain links TRBV5-1 to TRBJ2-5; TRBD1 agrees at 11 bases. V dropped 3 bases and J dropped 2; count of bases not matched to a gene: 6. The CDR3 consists of 16 residues. Germline V lookup: CDR1 SGHRS, CDR2 YFSETQ. The CDR3 region has the DNA TGCGCCAGCAGCTCCCGGGACAGGGGGACACAAGAGACCCAGTACTTC. Its protein is CASSSRDRGTQETQYF.

The chain joins TRBV28 to TRBJ2-3, with D possibly being TRBD1 (6 bases). V was cut by 3 bases and J by 3 bases, with 13 bases left in between. Germline V gene lookup returns CDR1 MDHEN and CDR2 SYDVKM. The CDR3 is made up of 15 amino acids. The CDR3 reads CASSLDTQGTDTQYF. CDR3 bases: TGTGCCAGCAGTTTGGACACCCAGGGGACAGATACGCAGTATTTT.

The chain couples TRBV7-9 to TRBJ2-5, with 13 bases matching TRBD2. The CDR3 consists of 15 residues. J gave up 5 bases and V 5 bases, and 5 bases lay outside the gene matches. CDR1 is SEHNR and CDR2 is FQNEAQ in the germline V gene (reference sequence). The CDR3 spells CASSTGTSGKETQYF. For the CDR3, the DNA is TGTGCCAGCAGCACCGGGACTAGCGGGAAGGAGACCCAGTACTTC.

As DNA, the CDR3 is TGCGCCAGCAGCCAAGTTGCCGGGAGTCACTACGAGCAGTACTTC. It translates to CASSQVAGSHYEQYF. The chain joins TRBV4-3 to TRBJ2-7; TRBD2 is a possible D gene (6 bases). Trimming removed 1 base at V and 3 bases at J, with 13 bases between. CDR1 and CDR2 from the germline V gene are LGHNA and YSLEER. This CDR3 has 15 residues.

The CDR3 nucleotides read TGTGCCAGCAGCGTAGTAGGGGACAGGTCGGCAGGCTACACCTTC. Translation gives CASSVVGDRSAGYTF. The rearrangement joins TRBV9 to TRBJ1-2; 8 bases align to TRBD1. The germline V gene has CDR1 SGDLS and CDR2 YYNGEE. The V and J ends lost 0 bases and 8 bases, in that order; junction bases with no gene match: 9. The CDR3 is 15 amino acids.

The chain joins TRBV25-1 to TRBJ2-5, with D possibly TRBD1 on 5 matching bases. V lost 8 bases and J 1 base, leaving 8 bases between the germline ends. Looked up from germline, CDR1 is MGHDK and CDR2 is SYGVNS. The CDR3 extends over 12 amino acids. In DNA, the CDR3 is TGTGCCAGCGCTAGGGGCCAAGAGACCCAGTACTTC. Its translation: CASARGQETQYF. Full variable domain (rest looked up from reference TRBV25-1 and TRBJ2-5): EADIYQTPRYLVIGTGKKITLECSQTMGHDKMYWYQQDPGMELHLIHYSYGVNSTEKGDLSSESTVSRIRTEHFPLTLESARPSHTSQYLCASARGQETQYFGPGTRLLVL.

V gene TRBV7-3 combines with J gene TRBJ1-1, with D uncertain. This CDR3 has 13 amino acids. Germline CDR1 is SGHTA and CDR2 is FQGTGA. The ends were cut back, 4 bases at V and 3 bases at J, with 9 bases in the middle. The CDR3 DNA follows: TGTGCCAGCAGCTCCTACACAGACACTGAAGCTTTCTTT. It translates to CASSSYTDTEAFF. Combining the CDR3 with reference TRBV7-3 and TRBJ1-1 gives the whole variable domain GAGVSQTPSNKVTEKGKYVELRCDPISGHTALYWYRQSLGQGPEFLIYFQGTGAADDSGLPNDRFFAVRPEGSVSTLKIQRTERGDSAVYLCASSSYTDTEAFFGQGTRLTVV.

The gene calls are TRBV6-6 and TRBJ2-7; 7 bases are shared with TRBD2. The CDR3 consists of 16 residues. V shed 5 bases and J 4 bases; nucleotides not matched to a gene: 14. In germline, CDR1 is MNHNY, CDR2 SVGAGI (reference sequence). CDR3 nucleotide sequence: TGTGCCAGCAGTGGGGGGAAAGCGGGAACTTGGTACGAGCAGTACTTC. Translated, it gives CASSGGKAGTWYEQYF.

The CDR3 DNA reads TGCAGCTTTCAGGGGGCCACCTCCCCCTACGAGCAGTACTTC. Protein sequence: CSFQGATSPYEQYF. The chain combines TRBV29-1 with TRBJ2-7; 8 positions agree with TRBD1. V gave up 8 bases and J gave up 2 bases; unmatched junction bases: 11. Germline assignment: CDR1 SQVTM and CDR2 ANQGSEA. This CDR3 is 14 amino acids long.

The rearrangement joins TRBV21-1 to TRBJ2-7; the table's D call, TRBD2, was not checked against the DNA. TRBV21-1 is deemed a pseudogene. This CDR3 is built from 17 residues. CDR3 DNA sequence: TGTGCCAGCAGCAAAAGAATCAGGGCGGCGGGAGCCAACGAGCAGTACTTC. Translation gives CASSKRIRAAGANEQYF.

This chain connects TRBV9 to TRBJ2-6, with D tentatively TRBD1 (6 bases). Trimming cost V 3 bases and J 2 bases, with 9 bases left between them. CDR3 length equals 15 residues. CDR1 SGDLS and CDR2 YYNGEE come from the germline V gene. This chain's CDR3 is CASSANRAGANVLTF. The CDR3 coding sequence is TGTGCCAGCAGCGCAAACAGGGCTGGGGCCAACGTCCTGACTTTC.

The J gene is TRBJ2-1, the V gene TRBV10-2, with 13 bases lining up with TRBD2. The CDR3 spans 19 residues. Germline values: CDR1 WSHSY, CDR2 SAAADI. J lost 12 bases, V lost 0 bases, and 17 bases had no gene match. CDR3 protein: CASSESGLAGRASNTGQFF. CDR3 sequence (DNA): TGCGCCAGCAGTGAGTCGGGACTAGCGGGGAGGGCCTCAAATACCGGGCAGTTCTTC.

This chain connects TRBV19 to TRBJ2-1, with 11 nucleotides matching TRBD1. The CDR3 sequence is 15 residues long. Germline V gives CDR1 LNHDA, CDR2 SQIVND (reference sequence). The trim removed 4 bases at V and 7 bases at J, leaving 6 bases unmatched. The CDR3 reads CASSTPGQGGNEQFF. The CDR3 DNA reads TGTGCCAGTAGTACTCCGGGACAGGGGGGGAATGAGCAGTTCTTC.

The chain couples TRBV7-9 to TRBJ1-4, with TRBD1 identical over 9 bases. The CDR3 contains 15 residues. The germline V gene has CDR1 SEHNR and CDR2 FQNEAQ (reference sequence). Losses at the gene ends were 4 bases for V and 5 bases for J; bases not matched to a gene: 5. CDR3 residues: CASSSSTGGNEKLFF. As DNA, the CDR3 is TGTGCCAGCAGCTCGTCGACAGGGGGGAATGAAAAACTGTTTTTT.

The V gene is TRBV4-1, the J gene TRBJ2-7, with a weak D call TRBD2 (7 bases). Per the germline V gene, CDR1 is MGHRA and CDR2 is YSYEKL. V was pared by 4 bases and J by 7 bases, with 20 bases between. This CDR3 has 15 amino acids. CDR3 sequence reads: CASSPGGLAVGEQYF. Here the CDR3 DNA reads TGCGCCAGCAGCCCCGGGGGGCTCGCGGTCGGGGAGCAGTACTTC.

V and J are TRBV7-9 and TRBJ2-7; D gene unclear. Germline CDR1 and CDR2: SEHNR and FQNEAQ (reference sequence). The CDR3 consists of 14 residues. V was trimmed by 4 bases and J by 3 bases, leaving 13 bases between them. The CDR3 protein is CASSSTLVGYEQYF. CDR3 in DNA: TGTGCCAGCAGCTCGACTCTTGTTGGCTACGAGCAGTACTTC.

The V call is TRBV10-1, the J call TRBJ2-3; 11 bases line up with TRBD2. The CDR3 is made up of 15 amino acids. With V trimmed by 3 bases and J by 4 bases, 3 bases remained unmatched. Germline CDR1 reads WNHNN; CDR2 reads SYGVQD (reference sequence). The CDR3 nucleotides are TGCGCCAGCAGTGAAGGGACTAGCGGTCCAGATACGCAGTATTTT. Protein product: CASSEGTSGPDTQYF.

Only a few counts were recorded for this clone. The J gene is TRBJ2-7, the V gene TRBV7-2, with 14 bases aligning to TRBD2. Trimming cost V 4 bases and J 3 bases; bases outside gene matches: 2. This CDR3 has 15 amino acids. Germline V gene sequence: CDR1 SGHTA, CDR2 FQGNSA. The CDR3 coding sequence is TGTGCCAGCAGCTCGACTAGCGGGAGGGTCTACGAGCAGTACTTC. The encoded protein is CASSSTSGRVYEQYF. The whole variable domain, filled in from reference TRBV7-2 and TRBJ2-7, reads GAGVSQSPSNKVTEKGKDVELRCDPISGHTALYWYRQSLGQGLEFLIYFQGNSAPDKSGLPSDRFSAERTGGSVSTLTIQRTQQEDSAVYLCASSSTSGRVYEQYFGPGTRLTVT.

The CDR3 protein is CASSLAWGLADNEQFF. In DNA, the CDR3 is TGTGCCAGCAGCTTAGCCTGGGGACTAGCGGACAATGAGCAGTTCTTC. The chain employs TRBV7-9 and TRBJ2-1, with TRBD2 matching over 11 bases. This CDR3 has 16 amino acids. The germline CDR1 and CDR2 sequences are SEHNR and FQNEAQ (reference sequence). V lost 0 bases to trimming and J lost 5 bases; unmatched junction nucleotides: 3.

V usage is TRBV6-5 and J usage is TRBJ1-1; no clear D. CDR1 is MNHEY and CDR2 is SVGAGI in the germline V gene. The V end lost 0 bases, the J end lost 4 bases, and 9 bases lay between the germline ends. The length of the CDR3 is 14 residues. The CDR3 DNA reads TGTGCCAGCAGTTACTCGACGGGTCCCACTGAAGCTTTCTTT. It is translated as CASSYSTGPTEAFF.

The rearrangement uses TRBV19 and TRBJ2-2; TRBD1 agrees at 7 bases. CDR3 length: 15 residues. CDR1 is LNHDA and CDR2 is SQIVND in the germline V gene (reference sequence). With 3 bases clipped from V and 4 bases from J, the junction kept 5 bases outside the gene matches. The CDR3 here is CASSMGDRLTGELFF. The DNA of the CDR3 is TGTGCCAGTAGTATGGGGGACAGACTCACCGGGGAGCTGTTTTTT.

The gene calls are TRBV5-4 and TRBJ1-4; D not certain. Germline-derived CDR1 and CDR2 are SGHNT and YYREEE (reference sequence). V was cut by 2 bases and J by 2 bases, with 10 bases left in between. This CDR3 contains 15 residues. The chain's CDR3 is CASSLWSSTNEKLFF. The CDR3 nucleotides read TGTGCCAGCAGCTTATGGAGTTCTACTAATGAAAAACTGTTTTTT. The full variable domain, rest sourced from reference TRBV5-4 and TRBJ1-4, is ETGVTQSPTHLIKTRGQQVTLRCSSQSGHNTVSWYQQALGQGPQFIFQYYREEENGRGNFPPRFSGLQFPNYSSELNVNALELDDSALYLCASSLWSSTNEKLFFGSGTQLSVL.

The gene calls are TRBV28 and TRBJ2-1; a possible D gene is TRBD2 (5 bases). The ends were cut back, 4 bases at V and 9 bases at J, with 13 bases in the middle. The germline gives CDR1 MDHEN, CDR2 SYDVKM. The CDR3 has 13 amino acids. The CDR3 coding sequence is TGTGCCAGCAGTTCGTTAGCGCCTGGTGAGCAGTTCTTC. Translation: CASSSLAPGEQFF.

CDR3 amino acids: CATRPGLIYNEQFF. Here the CDR3 DNA reads TGTGCCACCAGACCGGGACTGATCTACAATGAGCAGTTCTTC. The chain couples TRBV10-3 to TRBJ2-1; TRBD2 is a possible D gene (6 bases). Germline CDR1 reads ENHRY; CDR2 reads SYGVKD. The CDR3 sequence is 14 residues long. V shed 10 bases and J shed 3 bases, with 16 bases lying between them.

The rearrangement links TRBV28 to TRBJ2-3, with a possible D match to TRBD2 (5 bases). The CDR3 is 13 residues long. The V end lost 5 bases, the J end lost 4 bases, and 10 bases lay between the germline ends. The V gene's germline CDR1 is MDHEN and CDR2 SYDVKM. CDR3 in DNA: TGTGCCAGCAGTCCCGGGGATGCAGATACGCAGTATTTT. This gives the protein CASSPGDADTQYF.